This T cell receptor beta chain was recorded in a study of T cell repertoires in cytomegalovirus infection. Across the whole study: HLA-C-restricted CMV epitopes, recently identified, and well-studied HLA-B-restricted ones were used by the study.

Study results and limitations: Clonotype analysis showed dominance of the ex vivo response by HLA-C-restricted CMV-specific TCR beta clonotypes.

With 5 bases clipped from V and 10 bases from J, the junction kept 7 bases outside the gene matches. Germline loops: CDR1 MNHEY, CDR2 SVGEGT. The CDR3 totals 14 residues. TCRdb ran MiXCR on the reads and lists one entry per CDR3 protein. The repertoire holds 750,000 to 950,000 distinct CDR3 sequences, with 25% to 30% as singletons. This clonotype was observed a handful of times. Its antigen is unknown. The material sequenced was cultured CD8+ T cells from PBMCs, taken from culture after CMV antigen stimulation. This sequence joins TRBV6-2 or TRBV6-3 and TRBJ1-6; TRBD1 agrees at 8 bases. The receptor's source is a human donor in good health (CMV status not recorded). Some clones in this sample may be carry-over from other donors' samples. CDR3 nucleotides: TGTGCCAGCAGTCGGACAGGGACAAGCTCACCCCTCCACTTT. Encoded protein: CASSRTGTSSPLHF.